This TCR beta chain was sequenced during a study of STAT5B mutations in CD4+ large granular lymphocyte leukemia. Buffy coats from healthy blood donors served as controls. This clone was counted once. Its specificity is not known. The study, taken as a whole, reports: Without putative leukemic clones, patient CD4-sorted repertoires remained more clonal than healthy CD4+ repertoires. No patients shared main leukemic clonotypes, though around 24% appeared at low frequency elsewhere.

The survey-level immunoSEQ assay was used. Libraries were prepared by immunoSEQ multiplex PCR; TCRdb keeps only in-frame clonotypes and omits some of them. Among 30,000 to 40,000 clones listed, over 60% were seen once. The germline V and J ends were trimmed by 4 bases and 7 bases, with 18 bases remaining between them. Germline CDR1 is SGHKS and CDR2 is YYEKEE (reference sequence). The CDR3 extends over 14 amino acids. The sequence came from a human donor in good health. The sample comprised CD4+ T cells from blood buffy coats. V is TRBV5-5 and J is TRBJ2-7; TRBD2 might be the D (6 bases). For the CDR3, the DNA is TGTGCCAGCAGCCCCCGGGGGAGCTCGGGGGAGCAGTACTTC. It is translated as CASSPRGSSGEQYF. The full variable domain, with the rest looked up from reference TRBV5-5 and TRBJ2-7, is DAGVTQSPTHLIKTRGQQVTLRCSPISGHKSVSWYQQVLGQGPQFIFQYYEKEERGRGNFPDRFSARQFPNYSSELNVNALLLGDSALYLCASSPRGSSGEQYFGPGTRLTVT.